A single sample is the source of the 9 T cell receptor beta chains below, sequenced in a study of shared clonotypes between healthy human individuals. The repertoire was sequenced with immunoSEQ multiplex PCR; TCRdb's copy has only in-frame clones and lacks some. The table shows a few million clones, with roughly 93% occurring only once. The specimen was naive CD4+ T cells from PBMCs. As to subset: CD45RA+ positively selected. The receptors shown here come from a man in his late teens or twenties in good health. Some clones in this sample may be carry-over from other donors' samples.

The chain employs TRBV9 and TRBJ2-2; D is unresolved. Per germline, CDR1 SGDLS and CDR2 YYNGEE. V lost 0 bases, J lost 3 bases, and 9 bases lay in between. This CDR3 contains 15 residues. This CDR3 reads CASSVGPSDTGELFF. The CDR3 nucleotides read TGTGCCAGCAGCGTAGGCCCAAGTGACACCGGGGAGCTGTTTTTT. The full variable domain, rest sourced from reference TRBV9 and TRBJ2-2, is DSGVTQTPKHLITATGQRVTLRCSPRSGDLSVYWYQQSLDQGLQFLIQYYNGEERAKGNILERFSAQQFPDLHSELNLSSLELGDSALYFCASSVGPSDTGELFFGEGSRLTVL.

V is TRBV11-2 and J is TRBJ2-7; D is uncertain. Trimming stripped 0 bases from V and 1 base from J, with 10 bases between. Per germline, CDR1 SGHAT and CDR2 FQNNGV. The CDR3 has 15 amino acids. This chain's CDR3 is CASSLDYQASYEQYF. In DNA form, the CDR3 reads TGTGCCAGCAGCTTAGATTACCAGGCTTCCTACGAGCAGTACTTC.

In the case of this clone: In the same sample, other DNA sequences code for this CDR3. This chain links TRBV7-9 with TRBJ2-1, with D unclear. CDR3 length: 11 amino acids. The germline gives CDR1 SEHNR, CDR2 FQNEAQ (reference sequence). Trimming took 5 bases from V and 5 from J, leaving 4 bases between them. CDR3 region: CASSLNNEQFF. CDR3 sequence (DNA): TGTGCCAGCAGCCTAAACAATGAGCAGTTCTTC.

V is TRBV7-2 and J is TRBJ1-5; 8 positions match TRBD1. This CDR3 is built from 15 residues. Germline V gene data show CDR1 as SGHTA and CDR2 as FQGNSA. The ends lost 6 bases at V and 2 bases at J; junction bases unmatched: 6. In DNA, the CDR3 is TGTGCCAGCAGTACAGGGGGAGGGGGCAATCAGCCCCAGCATTTT. The encoded protein is CASSTGGGGNQPQHF.

This chain uses TRBV5-4 with TRBJ2-7; D uncertain. The length of the CDR3 is 14 residues. The V and J ends lost 4 bases and 2 bases respectively, with 13 bases between them. CDR1 is SGHNT and CDR2 is YYREEE in the germline V gene (reference sequence). The CDR3 DNA is TGTGCCAGCAGCCCCTCTGTGATGGCCTACGAGCAGTACTTC. It codes for CASSPSVMAYEQYF. Full variable domain (outside the CDR3, taken from reference TRBV5-4 and TRBJ2-7): ETGVTQSPTHLIKTRGQQVTLRCSSQSGHNTVSWYQQALGQGPQFIFQYYREEENGRGNFPPRFSGLQFPNYSSELNVNALELDDSALYLCASSPSVMAYEQYFGPGTRLTVT.

This chain links TRBV5-1 with TRBJ1-5, with TRBD1 matching over 7 bases. The V segment lost 3 bases and the J segment 5 bases; nucleotides outside the gene matches: 8. Germline lookup yields CDR1 SGHRS and CDR2 YFSETQ. This CDR3 region has 15 residues. CDR3: CASSWQGGNDQPQHF. In nucleotides, the CDR3 is TGCGCCAGCAGCTGGCAGGGGGGGAACGATCAGCCCCAGCATTTT.

As concerns this clone: Other DNA sequences within the sample encode an identical CDR3. The CDR3 nucleotides are TGTGCCATCAGTGAGTCACGGGGTGAAGCTTTCTTT. Protein: CAISESRGEAFF. This chain connects TRBV10-3 to TRBJ1-1; D gene uncertain. V lost 0 bases to trimming and J lost 7 bases, with 6 bases between them. The CDR3 length is 12 residues. Germline V gene sequence: CDR1 ENHRY, CDR2 SYGVKD.

The chain recombines TRBV5-1 with TRBJ2-7, with D perhaps TRBD1 (6 bases). The CDR3 contains 15 residues. The ends were cut back, 3 bases at V and 0 bases at J, with 13 bases in the middle. CDR1 and CDR2 from the germline V gene are SGHRS and YFSETQ. CDR3 sequence reads: CASSWGHSNSYEQYF. In DNA, the CDR3 is TGCGCCAGCAGCTGGGGACACAGTAACTCCTACGAGCAGTACTTC.

This chain links TRBV5-1 with TRBJ2-7, with 9 bases aligning to TRBD2. Looked up from germline, CDR1 is SGHRS and CDR2 is YFSETQ. The CDR3 has 14 amino acids. Trimming removed 2 bases from V and 4 bases from J; junction bases left unmatched: 4. Here the CDR3 DNA reads TGCGCCAGCAGCTTCTGGCGGGAGGGGTACGAGCAGTACTTC. It translates to CASSFWREGYEQYF.